This TCR beta chain was recorded in a study of cytomegalovirus exposure and HLA in healthy donors. Study in general: Earlier work reported roughly 120 million unique TCR beta sequences from about 170 million T cells. As released early, the data held roughly 85 million unique TCRs from HLA-typed donors. Study conclusions and caveats: Later on, a genetic analysis was performed. It linked a missense variant in DCLRE1C with V- and J-gene trimming of TCR beta.

The PCR had 60 Vbeta and 13 Jbeta primers. Generated by immunoSEQ multiplex PCR, the TCRdb table keeps only in-frame clones and is missing some. This table has roughly 100,000 clones, roughly 15% appearing once. In nominal health when sampled, donors likely had unrecorded immune exposures nonetheless. Note on this clone: Its target is unknown.

V lost 5 bases and J lost 4; bases outside the gene matches: 19. Germline V gene data show CDR1 as WNHNN and CDR2 as SYGVQD (reference sequence). There are 19 residues in the CDR3. The receptor's source is a female donor in good health and CMV-seronegative. The chain recombines TRBV10-1 with TRBJ2-1; 8 bases agree with TRBD2. Sequencing input: PBMCs. The chain's CDR3 is CASSPPSGPTPVSYNEQFF. For the CDR3, the DNA is TGCGCCAGCAGTCCCCCTAGCGGGCCAACACCCGTTAGTTACAATGAGCAGTTCTTC.